Each of the 25 T cell receptor beta chains below was sequenced from the same sample in a study of blood T cell repertoires in COVID-19. Measured with immunoSEQ multiplex PCR; TCRdb has only the in-frame clones, and not every one. This sample has roughly 100,000 clones, with 60% to 80% found just once. The sample comprised peripheral blood. The receptors stem from a human donor with acute or convalescent COVID-19. The donor label of this sample is uncertain.

CDR3 region: CASSPYRTSTDTQYF. Here the CDR3 DNA reads TGTGCCAGCAGCCCCTACAGAACTAGCACAGATACGCAGTATTTT. This rearrangement joins TRBV7-3 to TRBJ2-3; D uncertain. The germline V and J ends were trimmed by 5 bases and 0 bases, with 12 bases remaining between them. CDR1 is SGHTA and CDR2 is FQGTGA in the germline V gene. The length of the CDR3 is 15 residues.

The chain employs TRBV6-5 and TRBJ2-1; 7 nucleotides line up with TRBD1. The CDR3 covers 11 residues. Germline CDR1 and CDR2: MNHEY and SVGAGI. With V trimmed by 8 bases and J by 8 bases, 3 bases remained unmatched. CDR3 sequence: CASHRGHEQFF. Written as DNA, the CDR3 is TGTGCCAGCCACAGGGGTCATGAGCAGTTCTTC.

The J gene is TRBJ2-7, the V gene TRBV11-2, with 9 bases identical to TRBD1. CDR1 and CDR2 from the germline V gene are SGHAT and FQNNGV. This CDR3 is built from 15 residues. The V segment lost 6 bases and the J segment 4 bases; nucleotides outside the gene matches: 10. CDR3 residues: CASRELGQGAYEQYF. DNA of the CDR3: TGTGCCAGCAGGGAATTGGGACAGGGAGCATACGAGCAGTACTTC.

The chain employs TRBV13 and TRBJ2-7; TRBD1 matches 7 bases. The CDR3 consists of 18 residues. The V gene end was trimmed by 5 bases and the J gene end by 2 bases; junction bases not matched to a gene: 18. Germline CDR1 and CDR2: PRHDT and FYEKMQ (reference sequence). The CDR3, as DNA: TGTGCCAGCAGCGCGACGGGCGAAAGGGGGCCACGAACCTACGAGCAGTACTTC. Protein sequence: CASSATGERGPRTYEQYF.

The rearrangement uses TRBV9 and TRBJ1-3; 9 nucleotides agree with TRBD1. Germline-derived CDR1 and CDR2 are SGDLS and YYNGEE. The CDR3 runs 15 residues. V was clipped by 4 bases and J by 2 bases; unmatched bases: 4. The CDR3 region has the DNA TGTGCCAGCAGCAGGGACAGGGCGACTGGAAACACCATATATTTT. Amino acids: CASSRDRATGNTIYF.

This rearrangement joins TRBV10-3 to TRBJ1-1; TRBD1 matches 9 bases. The V gene's germline CDR1 is ENHRY and CDR2 SYGVKD. The V gene end was trimmed by 3 bases and the J gene end by 8 bases; junction bases not matched to a gene: 13. The CDR3 covers 16 residues. CDR3 nucleotide sequence: TGTGCCATCAGTGAACCCTCCAACAGGGGGCGATCCGAAGCTTTCTTT. Translated, it gives CAISEPSNRGRSEAFF.

The V call is TRBV28, the J call TRBJ1-5, with D maybe TRBD1 (5 bases). The CDR3 length is 16 residues. CDR1 MDHEN and CDR2 SYDVKM come from the germline V gene. Trimming cost V 3 bases and J 3 bases, with 15 bases left between them. CDR3 nucleotide sequence: TGTGCCAGCAGTTTGCGGGGGAACCAGGCCAATCAGCCCCAGCATTTT. This codes for CASSLRGNQANQPQHF.

This rearrangement joins TRBV5-4 to TRBJ1-2, with D perhaps TRBD1 (5 bases). The germline V gene has CDR1 SGHNT and CDR2 YYREEE (reference sequence). Trimming shortened V by 1 base and J by 3 bases, and 13 bases separated the two germline ends. The CDR3 is 15 residues long. The chain's CDR3 is CASSLMGTGDYGYTF. In DNA, the CDR3 is TGTGCCAGCAGCTTGATGGGAACAGGCGACTATGGCTACACCTTC.

The chain links TRBV5-1 to TRBJ2-5; TRBD1 matches at 7 bases. The CDR3 extends over 15 amino acids. The germline V gene has CDR1 SGHRS and CDR2 YFSETQ. V trimming: 3 bases; J trimming: 1 base; junction bases outside the gene matches: 6. DNA of the CDR3: TGCGCCAGCAGCTCCCGTACAGGGGTCCAAGAGACCCAGTACTTC. Protein sequence: CASSSRTGVQETQYF. Complete variable domain (other parts from reference TRBV5-1 and TRBJ2-5): KAGVTQTPRYLIKTRGQQVTLSCSPISGHRSVSWYQQTPGQGLQFLFEYFSETQRNKGNFPGRFSGRQFSNSRSEMNVSTLELGDSALYLCASSSRTGVQETQYFGPGTRLLVL.

The CDR3 DNA is TGTGCCAGCTCACCACCGCCACAGGGAAACACCGGGGAGCTGTTTTTT. Encoded protein: CASSPPPQGNTGELFF. The V call is TRBV18, the J call TRBJ2-2, with D tentatively TRBD1 (6 bases). The CDR3 has 16 amino acids. Germline CDR1 is KGHSH and CDR2 is LQKENI. The ends were cut back, 0 bases at V and 2 bases at J, with 10 bases in the middle.

This chain connects TRBV19 to TRBJ1-5; D is ambiguous. Germline V lookup: CDR1 LNHDA, CDR2 SQIVND (reference sequence). Trimming pared 5 bases from V and 0 bases from J, leaving 11 bases between. The CDR3 length is 15 residues. The CDR3 coding sequence is TGTGCCAGTAGTTGGTCGGTTAATAGCAATCAGCCCCAGCATTTT. It is translated as CASSWSVNSNQPQHF. Combining the CDR3 with reference TRBV19 and TRBJ1-5 gives the whole variable domain DGGITQSPKYLFRKEGQNVTLSCEQNLNHDAMYWYRQDPGQGLRLIYYSQIVNDFQKGDIAEGYSVSREKKESFPLTVTSAQKNPTAFYLCASSWSVNSNQPQHFGDGTRLSIL.

This clone was picked up a small number of times. The V call is TRBV4-1, the J call TRBJ1-2; D may be TRBD1 (5 bases). The V end was cut by 1 base, the J end by 8 bases, with 14 bases between. CDR1 MGHRA and CDR2 YSYEKL come from the germline V gene. There are 14 residues in the CDR3. This chain's CDR3 is CASSQVAGYGGYTF. The CDR3 nucleotides read TGCGCCAGCAGCCAAGTGGCAGGGTACGGAGGCTACACCTTC.

The chain links TRBV20-1 to TRBJ2-1; tentatively, D is TRBD2 (6 bases). Germline assignment: CDR1 DFQATT and CDR2 SNEGSKA (reference sequence). The CDR3 loop spans 14 amino acids. Deletions cut 3 bases from V and 3 bases from J, with 12 bases between. Here the CDR3 DNA reads TGCAGTGCTAGTAGCGGACCCGACTACAATGAGCAGTTCTTC. Translating gives CSASSGPDYNEQFF.

The chain links TRBV4-1 to TRBJ1-5; D may be TRBD1 (6 bases). V dropped 0 bases and J dropped 4 bases, with 7 bases sitting between them. The CDR3 has 14 residues. In germline, CDR1 is MGHRA, CDR2 YSYEKL. The CDR3 region is CASSQERGNQPQHF. Here the CDR3 DNA reads TGCGCCAGCAGCCAAGAAAGGGGGAATCAGCCCCAGCATTTT.

This clone was seen once. The chain is built from TRBV27 and TRBJ2-3; 10 nucleotides agree with TRBD2. Germline lookup yields CDR1 MNHEY and CDR2 SMNVEV (reference sequence). The length of the CDR3 is 17 residues. V lost 6 bases, J lost 2 bases, and 11 bases stayed unmatched. CDR3 loop: CASSRQLAGSNTDTQYF. CDR3 coding DNA: TGTGCCAGCAGCCGACAACTAGCGGGAAGCAACACAGATACGCAGTATTTT.

This clone has a handful of counts. The V and J genes are TRBV7-9 and TRBJ2-1, with 7 bases matching TRBD2. Trimming at V came to 6 bases and at J to 0 bases, leaving 5 bases not matched to a gene. The CDR3 is 15 amino acids. Germline assignment: CDR1 SEHNR and CDR2 FQNEAQ (reference sequence). The CDR3 DNA sequence: TGTGCCAGCAGGGACACGGGGGGCTCCTACAATGAGCAGTTCTTC. The encoded protein is CASRDTGGSYNEQFF.

The chain carries TRBV6-5 and TRBJ1-6; tentative D call: TRBD1 (6 bases). Per germline, CDR1 MNHEY and CDR2 SVGAGI. There are 13 residues in the CDR3. V shed 2 bases and J shed 7 bases, with 6 bases lying between them. The CDR3: CASSYTGNSPLHF. The CDR3, as DNA: TGTGCCAGCAGTTACACAGGGAATTCACCCCTCCACTTT.

The V and J genes are TRBV7-6 and TRBJ2-7; weak D call: TRBD2 (5 bases). This CDR3 comprises 11 residues. CDR1 and CDR2 (germline): SGHVS, FNYEAQ. V shed 5 bases and J shed 7 bases, with 9 bases lying between them. CDR3 sequence reads: CASSRGPEQYV. CDR3 DNA sequence: TGTGCCAGCAGCCGAGGGCCAGAGCAGTACGTC.

This rearrangement joins TRBV9 to TRBJ1-6; D is undetermined. V lost 7 bases to trimming and J lost 6 bases, with 8 bases between them. The V gene's germline CDR1 is SGDLS and CDR2 YYNGEE. The CDR3 is 12 amino acids. Here the CDR3 DNA reads TGTGCCAGCGGGAGACCTAATTCACCCCTCCACTTT. Translating gives CASGRPNSPLHF. The complete variable domain, with remaining parts taken from reference TRBV9 and TRBJ1-6, reads DSGVTQTPKHLITATGQRVTLRCSPRSGDLSVYWYQQSLDQGLQFLIQYYNGEERAKGNILERFSAQQFPDLHSELNLSSLELGDSALYFCASGRPNSPLHFGNGTRLTVT.

This chain joins TRBV18 and TRBJ2-1; TRBD2 agrees at 8 bases. Unmatched junction bases numbered 8, after V lost 4 bases and J lost 3 bases. Germline lookup yields CDR1 KGHSH and CDR2 LQKENI. The CDR3 is 16 residues long. The DNA of the CDR3 is TGTGCCAGCTCACAAGACTTCGGGACTAGCTACAATGAGCAGTTCTTC. It translates to CASSQDFGTSYNEQFF.

The chain carries TRBV5-6 and TRBJ1-4, with D possibly TRBD1 on 6 matching bases. The CDR3 is 14 residues long. The V end lost 4 bases, the J end lost 6 bases, and 13 bases lay between the germline ends. Germline V gene sequence: CDR1 SGHDT, CDR2 YYEEEE. For the CDR3, the DNA is TGTGCCAGCAGCCTAAGGACAGCTGATGAAAAACTGTTTTTT. Residues: CASSLRTADEKLFF.

This clone was detected a few times. The CDR3 region is CASSLGRGIADTQYF. CDR3 in DNA: TGTGCCAGCAGCTTGGGTAGGGGGATCGCAGATACGCAGTATTTT. The V and J genes are TRBV11-2 and TRBJ2-3, with a weak D call TRBD1 (6 bases). The CDR3 has 15 residues. V shed 3 bases and J shed 4 bases, with 14 bases lying between them. The V gene's germline CDR1 is SGHAT and CDR2 FQNNGV.

This sequence joins TRBV4-1 and TRBJ2-6; D perhaps matches TRBD2 (6 bases). The length of the CDR3 is 15 residues. Germline V gives CDR1 MGHRA, CDR2 YSYEKL. Trimming shortened V by 4 bases and J by 5 bases, and 12 bases separated the two germline ends. The CDR3 region has the DNA TGCGCCAGCAGCCCGGAGGGCATAAGGGCCAACGTCCTGACTTTC. This gives the protein CASSPEGIRANVLTF.

The V call is TRBV12-2, the J call TRBJ2-3; the D call TRBD2 from the table was never checked on the DNA. TRBV12-2 is marked as a pseudogene. The CDR3 is 17 residues long. The chain's CDR3 is CASRFTGTSGEGDTQYF. The CDR3 DNA is TGTGCAAGTCGCTTTACTGGGACTAGCGGGGAGGGGGATACGCAGTATTTT.

This clone was observed a single time. The chain has TRBV10-3 and TRBJ2-7; D may be TRBD1 (5 bases). Germline V CDR1 and CDR2: ENHRY, SYGVKD. Trimming removed 2 bases at V and 3 bases at J, with 14 bases between. The CDR3 runs 15 residues. In nucleotides, the CDR3 is TGTGCCATCAGTGAGCCAAGGAACGGACACTACGAGCAGTACTTC. Its translation is CAISEPRNGHYEQYF.